This is a list of T cell receptor beta chains from one sample in a study of blood T cells in healthy people across ages. TCRdb fed the 5' RACE reads into MiXCR, producing one record per CDR3 protein. The data show some 1.8 million distinct CDR3 sequences, about 39% seen once. The sample taken for sequencing was blood. These receptors originate from a human donor in good health. CDR3s leave out the opening cysteine and the closing phenylalanine or tryptophan.

j_gene: TRBJ2-6; v_gene: TRBV12-3/TRBV12-4; CDR3aa: ASSQGQFSGANALT
j_gene: TRBJ1-2; v_gene: TRBV6-2/TRBV6-3; CDR3aa: ASREQGKGYGYT
j_gene: TRBJ2-3; v_gene: TRBV6-6; CDR3aa: ASSYSNTDPTDTQY
j_gene: TRBJ1-2; v_gene: TRBV5-1; CDR3aa: ASSLTLGVNYGYT
j_gene: TRBJ1-2; v_gene: TRBV6-5; CDR3aa: ASRPTGTGFYGYT
j_gene: TRBJ2-7; v_gene: TRBV28; CDR3aa: ASSFDPHPYEQY
j_gene: TRBJ2-7; v_gene: TRBV20-1; CDR3aa: SAYQTGLSSYEQY
j_gene: TRBJ2-3; v_gene: TRBV7-2; CDR3aa: ASSRLSGTLGTDTQY
j_gene: TRBJ2-1; v_gene: TRBV6-2/TRBV6-3; CDR3aa: ASAGNLYNEQF
j_gene: TRBJ2-7; v_gene: TRBV7-6; CDR3aa: ASSPLAGGFYEQY
j_gene: TRBJ1-2; v_gene: TRBV4-3; CDR3aa: ASSQEPQWYGYT
j_gene: TRBJ1-1; v_gene: TRBV9; CDR3aa: ASSISSGTEAF
j_gene: TRBJ1-2; v_gene: TRBV6-5; CDR3aa: ASSYSGQRSLGGYT
j_gene: TRBJ2-7; v_gene: TRBV2; CDR3aa: ASSVTFGPYEQY
j_gene: TRBJ2-6; v_gene: TRBV7-9; CDR3aa: ASAAPGPSPGANVLT
j_gene: TRBJ1-2; v_gene: TRBV29-1; CDR3aa: IVVGNYGYT